The 28 T cell receptor beta chains given below trace back to one sample, sequenced in a study of cytomegalovirus exposure and HLA in healthy donors. The primer mix had 60 Vbeta and 13 Jbeta primers. Method: immunoSEQ multiplex PCR; TCRdb's copy keeps in-frame clones and lacks some. The data contain about 160,000 clones, around 79% of them singletons. The sample taken for sequencing was PBMCs. These receptors were taken from a human donor in good health.

The gene calls are TRBV7-3 and TRBJ2-1, with TRBD2 matching over 7 bases. CDR3 length: 17 amino acids. Germline V gene sequence: CDR1 SGHTA, CDR2 FQGTGA. Trimming at V came to 4 bases and at J to 4 bases, leaving 13 bases not matched to a gene. The CDR3 region has the DNA TGTGCCAGCAGCTCCGTTAGGGGAGCGGGGCAATACAATGAGCAGTTCTTC. Amino acid sequence: CASSSVRGAGQYNEQFF.

This chain uses TRBV6-4 with TRBJ2-3; no definite D call. The germline gives CDR1 MRHNA, CDR2 SNTAGT. This CDR3 comprises 13 residues. V was cut by 2 bases and J by 0 bases, with 3 bases left in between. This CDR3 reads CASSDLSTDTQYF. Here the CDR3 DNA reads TGTGCCAGCAGTGACCTAAGCACAGATACGCAGTATTTT.

The J gene is TRBJ2-2, the V gene TRBV6-5; D is perhaps TRBD1 (7 bases). V shed 5 bases and J shed 6 bases, with 16 bases lying between them. Germline V CDR1 and CDR2: MNHEY, SVGAGI. This CDR3 comprises 15 residues. CDR3 loop: CASSRGTEGAGELFF. In DNA form, the CDR3 reads TGTGCCAGCAGTCGGGGGACAGAGGGCGCCGGGGAGCTGTTTTTT.

This clone was counted a few times. This chain links TRBV4-3 with TRBJ2-1, with D hard to call. Germline loops: CDR1 LGHNA, CDR2 YSLEER. V was shortened by 4 bases and J by 9 bases, with 22 bases between the two germline ends. The CDR3 length is 16 residues. Here the CDR3 reads CASSRQELVGSGEQFF. As DNA, the CDR3 is TGCGCCAGCAGCCGACAAGAGCTCGTTGGCAGTGGTGAGCAGTTCTTC.

This clone was counted once. CDR3 loop: CASSQESSTGNTEAFF. DNA for the CDR3: TGCGCCAGCAGCCAAGAAAGTTCGACAGGGAACACTGAAGCTTTCTTT. The chain uses TRBV4-1 and TRBJ1-1, with D possibly TRBD1 on 6 matching bases. This CDR3 comprises 16 residues. The V end was cut by 0 bases, the J end by 1 base, with 12 bases between. The germline CDR1 and CDR2 sequences are MGHRA and YSYEKL.

The CDR3, as DNA: TGTGCCAGCAGCAATTCACAGGGGTTCGGCGAGCAGTACTTC. Protein: CASSNSQGFGEQYF. This chain connects TRBV21-1 to TRBJ2-7; the table names TRBD1, a call not compared with the DNA. TRBV21-1 is annotated as a pseudogene. This CDR3 is 14 amino acids long.

V and J are TRBV5-4 and TRBJ2-2, with D uncertain. This CDR3 region has 15 residues. The V end lost 7 bases, the J end lost 3 bases, and 16 bases lay between the germline ends. Germline V lookup: CDR1 SGHNT, CDR2 YYREEE (reference sequence). The CDR3 DNA reads as TGTGCCAGCGGCACAATAGACTTGTACACCGGGGAGCTGTTTTTT. Amino acids: CASGTIDLYTGELFF. The full variable domain, completed using reference TRBV5-4 and TRBJ2-2, is ETGVTQSPTHLIKTRGQQVTLRCSSQSGHNTVSWYQQALGQGPQFIFQYYREEENGRGNFPPRFSGLQFPNYSSELNVNALELDDSALYLCASGTIDLYTGELFFGEGSRLTVL.

V is TRBV13 and J is TRBJ1-4; unclear D gene. CDR1 PRHDT and CDR2 FYEKMQ come from the germline V gene (reference sequence). This CDR3 spans 14 amino acids. V lost 5 bases and J lost 8, with 15 bases in between. CDR3 sequence (DNA): TGTGCCAGCAGCCCCTACCGAACAGCCGAAAAACTGTTTTTT. It translates to CASSPYRTAEKLFF.

V is TRBV5-6 and J is TRBJ1-3, with 10 bases aligning to TRBD1. The germline V gene encodes CDR1 SGHDT and CDR2 YYEEEE. V lost 4 bases to trimming and J lost 0 bases; unmatched junction nucleotides: 4. The CDR3 has 16 residues. The CDR3 sequence is CASSRGQGFSGNTIYF. The CDR3 DNA is TGTGCCAGCAGCAGGGGACAGGGGTTCTCTGGAAACACCATATATTTT.

The chain recombines TRBV5-5 with TRBJ1-2; D is undetermined. The germline V gene encodes CDR1 SGHKS and CDR2 YYEKEE (reference sequence). V was pared by 4 bases and J by 5 bases, with 15 bases between. CDR3 size: 14 residues. CDR3: CASSGFGAEYGYTF. The CDR3 nucleotides read TGTGCCAGCAGCGGTTTCGGAGCCGAATATGGCTACACCTTC.

V gene TRBV4-1 combines with J gene TRBJ1-6; perhaps TRBD1 as D (5 bases). The V gene lost 4 bases and the J gene lost 6 bases, with 10 bases spanning the gap. This CDR3 comprises 14 residues. CDR1 and CDR2 from the germline V gene are MGHRA and YSYEKL. The chain's CDR3 is CASSRGAGNSPLHF. The DNA for the CDR3 is TGCGCCAGCAGCCGGGGCGCAGGTAATTCACCCCTCCACTTT.

The chain employs TRBV19 and TRBJ2-1; TRBD2 matches 7 bases. CDR1 is LNHDA, CDR2 SQIVND, per germline (reference sequence). Losses at the gene ends were 6 bases for V and 4 bases for J; bases not matched to a gene: 12. The CDR3 runs to 16 residues. The CDR3 coding sequence is TGTGCCAGTAGCCCCAGGCCCCAGCGGGGTTACAATGAGCAGTTCTTC. This sequence encodes CASSPRPQRGYNEQFF.

The chain carries TRBV28 and TRBJ1-1, with TRBD1 matching over 9 bases. Trimming removed 6 bases from V and 4 bases from J; junction bases left unmatched: 3. The CDR3 extends over 13 amino acids. Germline CDR1 reads MDHEN; CDR2 reads SYDVKM. The CDR3 DNA reads TGTGCCAGCAGGGCGACAGGGGGCACTGAAGCTTTCTTT. Its translation: CASRATGGTEAFF.

The rearrangement joins TRBV6-5 to TRBJ1-1; D perhaps matches TRBD1 (5 bases). Germline V gene sequence: CDR1 MNHEY, CDR2 SVGAGI. The CDR3 has 12 amino acids. Trimming removed 6 bases at V and 7 bases at J, with 12 bases between. CDR3 bases: TGTGCCAGCAGCCAAGACAGCTTTGAAGCTTTCTTT. It translates to CASSQDSFEAFF.

The chain uses TRBV28 and TRBJ1-5; possible D gene TRBD1, 6 bases. Germline assignment: CDR1 MDHEN and CDR2 SYDVKM. V was cut by 6 bases and J by 2 bases, with 14 bases left in between. This CDR3 contains 15 residues. Written as DNA, the CDR3 is TGTGCCAGCAGCCCATCCAAGGGGGGCAATCAGCCCCAGCATTTT. Translated: CASSPSKGGNQPQHF.

V gene TRBV10-3 combines with J gene TRBJ1-1; 9 bases line up with TRBD1. CDR1 and CDR2 (germline): ENHRY, SYGVKD. With V trimmed by 10 bases and J by 10 bases, 16 bases remained unmatched. There are 14 residues in the CDR3. In nucleotides, the CDR3 is TGTGCCACGATTCGGGAAATACAGGGGGCGGTAGCTTTCTTT. Translation: CATIREIQGAVAFF.

The chain couples TRBV5-1 to TRBJ1-2; possibly TRBD1 for D (5 bases). Germline V lookup: CDR1 SGHRS, CDR2 YFSETQ. Deletions cut 0 bases from V and 8 bases from J, with 8 bases between. The CDR3 covers 12 residues. Here the CDR3 DNA reads TGCGCCAGCAGCTTGGCCACAGGAGGCTACACCTTC. Its protein is CASSLATGGYTF. Drawing the rest from reference TRBV5-1 and TRBJ1-2, the complete variable domain is KAGVTQTPRYLIKTRGQQVTLSCSPISGHRSVSWYQQTPGQGLQFLFEYFSETQRNKGNFPGRFSGRQFSNSRSEMNVSTLELGDSALYLCASSLATGGYTFGSGTRLTVV.

CDR3 coding DNA: TGTGCCAGCAGCGCGGTCCAAACTTCAATTCGACTAGCGGGAGTCTACGAGCAGTACTTC. The encoded protein is CASSAVQTSIRLAGVYEQYF. This chain connects TRBV6-4 to TRBJ2-7; 12 bases line up with TRBD2. Germline-derived CDR1 and CDR2 are MRHNA and SNTAGT. Losses at the gene ends were 6 bases for V and 3 bases for J; bases not matched to a gene: 21. The CDR3 runs to 20 residues.

The J gene is TRBJ1-6, the V gene TRBV19; unclear D gene. The CDR3 covers 15 residues. Trimming stripped 5 bases from V and 7 bases from J, with 15 bases between. In germline, CDR1 is LNHDA, CDR2 SQIVND (reference sequence). CDR3 sequence: CASSPRSRRNSPLHF. CDR3 nucleotide sequence: TGTGCCAGTAGTCCCAGGTCGCGGAGGAATTCACCCCTCCACTTT.

The chain links TRBV27 to TRBJ2-7; 7 bases match TRBD2. Germline V CDR1 and CDR2: MNHEY, SMNVEV (reference sequence). V was pared by 4 bases and J by 1 base, with 4 bases of the junction left unmatched. The CDR3 totals 14 residues. The CDR3 DNA sequence: TGTGCCAGCAGTTACGCTAGCGGTTCCTACGAGCAGTACTTC. Residues: CASSYASGSYEQYF.

V and J are TRBV7-9 and TRBJ2-3, with 8 bases that match TRBD1. Germline loops: CDR1 SEHNR, CDR2 FQNEAQ (reference sequence). The CDR3 runs 15 residues. Losses at the gene ends were 5 bases for V and 1 base for J; bases not matched to a gene: 5. In DNA, the CDR3 is TGTGCCAGCAGCAATACGGGACAGGGCACAGATACGCAGTATTTT. This sequence encodes CASSNTGQGTDTQYF. Full variable domain (outside the CDR3, taken from reference TRBV7-9 and TRBJ2-3): DTGVSQNPRHKITKRGQNVTFRCDPISEHNRLYWYRQTLGQGPEFLTYFQNEAQLEKSRLLSDRFSAERPKGSFSTLEIQRTEQGDSAMYLCASSNTGQGTDTQYFGPGTRLTVL.

V gene TRBV19 combines with J gene TRBJ2-1; a weak D match, TRBD2 (7 bases). The ends were cut back, 1 base at V and 9 bases at J, with 19 bases in the middle. The CDR3 spans 16 residues. Per the germline V gene, CDR1 is LNHDA and CDR2 is SQIVND (reference sequence). The CDR3 sequence is CASSIGGASGYFEQFF. The DNA of the CDR3 is TGTGCCAGTAGTATAGGGGGGGCTAGCGGATACTTTGAGCAGTTCTTC.

V usage is TRBV28 and J usage is TRBJ1-4; D may be TRBD1 (6 bases). The CDR3 consists of 16 residues. Per germline, CDR1 MDHEN and CDR2 SYDVKM. Trimming removed 6 bases at V and 5 bases at J, with 19 bases between. The CDR3 nucleotides are TGTGCCAGCAGACCGTTCGGGGGGCGGAGGAATGAAAAACTGTTTTTT. Amino acids: CASRPFGGRRNEKLFF.

The V gene is TRBV7-2, the J gene TRBJ2-2, with D perhaps matching TRBD2 (7 bases). Per the germline V gene, CDR1 is SGHTA and CDR2 is FQGNSA. The CDR3 sequence is 16 residues long. The V end lost 3 bases, the J end lost 3 bases, and 14 bases lay between the germline ends. The CDR3 here is CASSFEGGPYTGELFF. The DNA for the CDR3 is TGTGCCAGCAGCTTTGAGGGGGGGCCGTACACCGGGGAGCTGTTTTTT.

The chain uses TRBV6-5 and TRBJ2-7, with 10 positions matching TRBD1. Germline V gene data show CDR1 as MNHEY and CDR2 as SVGAGI. V gave up 5 bases and J gave up 6 bases; unmatched junction bases: 10. The CDR3 covers 15 residues. The CDR3 loop reads CASSALRDRGGEQYF. The CDR3 DNA is TGTGCCAGCAGTGCCCTCCGGGACAGGGGCGGCGAGCAGTACTTC.

The chain links TRBV29-1 to TRBJ2-2; D possibly corresponds to TRBD2 (5 bases). Germline V CDR1 and CDR2: SQVTM, ANQGSEA. The germline V and J ends were trimmed by 4 bases and 1 base, with 10 bases remaining between them. The CDR3 covers 14 residues. The CDR3 sequence: CSVGDGLNTGELFF. In DNA form, the CDR3 reads TGCAGCGTTGGCGACGGACTGAACACCGGGGAGCTGTTTTTT.

The chain employs TRBV19 and TRBJ1-5, with D possibly TRBD1 on 5 matching bases. Trimming cost V 3 bases and J 1 base, with 10 bases left between them. This CDR3 has 15 residues. Per germline, CDR1 LNHDA and CDR2 SQIVND (reference sequence). For the CDR3, the DNA is TGTGCCAGTAGTATTATGACAGACAGCAATCAGCCCCAGCATTTT. Translation gives CASSIMTDSNQPQHF.

The gene calls are TRBV27 and TRBJ2-7; a weak D match, TRBD2 (6 bases). The V end lost 4 bases, the J end lost 2 bases, and 15 bases lay between the germline ends. The CDR3 sequence is 15 residues long. CDR1 and CDR2 from the germline V gene are MNHEY and SMNVEV (reference sequence). CDR3 coding DNA: TGTGCCAGCAGTTCCTCGGCAGGGAGGACCTACGAGCAGTACTTC. This translates into CASSSSAGRTYEQYF.